The entry below describes one T cell receptor beta chain. The sample is drawn from a study of cytomegalovirus exposure and HLA in healthy donors. Trimming removed 1 base from V and 5 bases from J; junction bases left unmatched: 1. Germline CDR1 and CDR2: LGHNA and YNFKEQ. The length of the CDR3 is 15 residues. PCR employed 60 Vbeta and 13 Jbeta primers. Produced via immunoSEQ multiplex PCR; TCRdb's table is partial and in-frame only. Of about 76,000 clones listed, about 81% are singletons. Sequenced sample: PBMCs. V gene TRBV4-2 combines with J gene TRBJ1-6, with TRBD1 matching 8 bases. The sequence was collected from a woman between 40 and 55 years old in good health and CMV-seropositive. The CDR3 region is CASSQVQGDNSPLHF. The CDR3 DNA follows: TGTGCCAGCAGCCAAGTACAGGGGGATAATTCACCCCTCCACTTT.